Listed below are T cell receptor beta chains from one sample, sequenced in a study of PD-1 blockade in classical Hodgkin lymphoma. Profiled with immunoSEQ multiplex PCR; TCRdb holds only in-frame clones, not every one. The sample holds about 46,000 clones, approximately 73% seen once. The specimen comprised peripheral blood mononuclear cells (PBMCs), sampled at baseline. Receptors were obtained from a human donor with classical Hodgkin lymphoma. Both conserved end residues are part of each CDR3. The D gene is left open where the match is weak. The size of a clone is reported for some rows only, either as once, few or many, or as a class for expanded clones.

d_call	v_call	clone_size	j_call	cdr3_aa	cdr3_nt
NA	TRBV19	NA	TRBJ2-5	CASSIQTHGAETQYF	TGTGCCAGTAGTATACAGACCCACGGCGCGGAGACCCAGTACTTC
NA	TRBV29-1	few	TRBJ1-2	CSVESGRYGYTF	TGCAGCGTTGAATCCGGTCGCTATGGCTACACCTTC
NA	TRBV7-3	NA	TRBJ2-2	CASSPPGAAGELFF	TGTGCCAGCAGCCCCCCGGGCGCTGCCGGGGAGCTGTTTTTT
NA	TRBV5-1	NA	TRBJ2-1	CASSLGGVSYNEQFF	TGCGCCAGCAGCTTAGGCGGGGTCTCCTACAATGAGCAGTTCTTC
NA	TRBV5-8	medium-sized	TRBJ1-4	CASSLGEKLFF	TGTGCCAGCAGCTTGGGGGAAAAACTGTTTTTT
NA	TRBV4-2	NA	TRBJ1-4	CASSQGRSDQKLFF	TGTGCCAGCAGCCAAGGGAGATCGGATCAAAAACTGTTTTTT
TRBD1	TRBV28	few	TRBJ1-2	CASSPGQGAWGYTF	TGTGCCAGCAGTCCTGGACAGGGGGCTTGGGGCTACACCTTC
TRBD2	TRBV10-1	NA	TRBJ2-3	CASSSAGVPDTQYF	TGCGCCAGCAGTTCAGCGGGGGTCCCAGATACGCAGTATTTT
NA	TRBV12-5	few	TRBJ2-3	CASGYGRFDTQYF	TGTGCTAGTGGTTATGGGCGATTCGATACGCAGTATTTT
NA	TRBV11-3	NA	TRBJ1-1	CASSTTAGLTGTEAFF	TGTGCCAGCAGCACCACCGCGGGACTGACTGGCACTGAAGCTTTCTTT
NA	TRBV5-1	NA	TRBJ1-1	CASRQALFLDTEAFF	TGCGCCAGCAGACAGGCCCTCTTTCTGGACACTGAAGCTTTCTTT
NA	TRBV5-1	NA	TRBJ1-6	CASSLTRFSPLHF	TGCGCCAGCAGCTTGACAAGATTTTCACCCCTCCACTTT